This record covers a single T cell receptor (beta chain). This entry is derived from a study of blood T cell repertoires in COVID-19. Trimming shortened V by 1 base and J by 10 bases, and 7 bases separated the two germline ends. The CDR3 is 11 amino acids. Germline CDR1 MDHEN, CDR2 SYDVKM. Only in-frame clones appear in the TCRdb table, and some are missing; sequencing was by immunoSEQ multiplex PCR. The sample has 30,000 to 40,000 clones, around 86% seen once; the top ten hold over 55%. The receptor was isolated from a man between 65 and 79 years old with acute or convalescent COVID-19. Sequencing was carried out using peripheral blood. This chain connects TRBV28 to TRBJ1-2; no clear D. The CDR3, as DNA: TGTGCCAGCAGTTTATCGCGAGCCTACACCTTC. Protein sequence: CASSLSRAYTF.